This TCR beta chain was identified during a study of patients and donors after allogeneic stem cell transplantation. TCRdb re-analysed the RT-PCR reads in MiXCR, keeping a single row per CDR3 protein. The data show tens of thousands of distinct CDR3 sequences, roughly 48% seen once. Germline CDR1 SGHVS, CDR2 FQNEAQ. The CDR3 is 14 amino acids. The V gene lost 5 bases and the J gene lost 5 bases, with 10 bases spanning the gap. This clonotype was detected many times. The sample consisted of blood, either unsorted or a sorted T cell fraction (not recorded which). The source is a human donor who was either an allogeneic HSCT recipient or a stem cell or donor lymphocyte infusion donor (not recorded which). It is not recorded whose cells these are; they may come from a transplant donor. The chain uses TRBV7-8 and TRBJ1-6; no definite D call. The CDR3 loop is CASSPDWDNSPLHF. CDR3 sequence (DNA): TGTGCCAGCAGCCCGGACTGGGATAATTCACCCCTCCACTTT.